The entry below gives a single T cell receptor (beta chain) sequence along with its context. Its antigen remains unknown. Primers included in the PCR were 60 Vbeta and 13 Jbeta primers. Profiling relied on immunoSEQ multiplex PCR, and the TCRdb table lists in-frame clones only, not all of them. The sample contains over 150,000 clones, 68% of which appear only once. The sample originates from a study of cytomegalovirus exposure and HLA in healthy donors. Overall study findings and caveats: There were some V segments, including TRBV6-2 and TRBV6-3, excluded as indistinguishable.

Per germline, CDR1 WNHNN and CDR2 SYGVQD (reference sequence). The CDR3 is made up of 15 amino acids. The chain is built from TRBV10-1 and TRBJ2-5, with 9 bases that match TRBD1. The tail of the sequence fits TRBJ2-7 better, so the J call may be wrong. This TCR was recovered from a woman aged 18-29 years in good health and CMV-seropositive. What was sequenced was PBMCs. This CDR3 reads CASSEGTGRSYEQYF. The CDR3 DNA reads TGCGCCAGCAGCGAAGGGACAGGGAGATCCTACGAGCAGTACTTC.